The T cell receptor beta chain described here comes from a study of blood T cell repertoires in COVID-19. TCRdb's copy holds only in-frame clones and misses some; the assay was immunoSEQ multiplex PCR. Of 230,000 or so clones in the sample, more than 65% were seen once. The sequenced sample consisted of peripheral blood. This TCR derives from a man over 45 with active or convalescent COVID-19.

CDR3 in DNA: TGTGCCAGCAGCGTCACCGGGACAAAAAATGAAAAACTGTTTTTT. It specifies CASSVTGTKNEKLFF. This rearrangement joins TRBV9 to TRBJ1-4, with D maybe TRBD1 (6 bases). The CDR3 runs to 15 residues. Germline values: CDR1 SGDLS, CDR2 YYNGEE. V was trimmed by 2 bases and J by 5 bases, leaving 13 bases between them. The complete variable domain, with remaining parts taken from reference TRBV9 and TRBJ1-4, reads DSGVTQTPKHLITATGQRVTLRCSPRSGDLSVYWYQQSLDQGLQFLIQYYNGEERAKGNILERFSAQQFPDLHSELNLSSLELGDSALYFCASSVTGTKNEKLFFGSGTQLSVL.